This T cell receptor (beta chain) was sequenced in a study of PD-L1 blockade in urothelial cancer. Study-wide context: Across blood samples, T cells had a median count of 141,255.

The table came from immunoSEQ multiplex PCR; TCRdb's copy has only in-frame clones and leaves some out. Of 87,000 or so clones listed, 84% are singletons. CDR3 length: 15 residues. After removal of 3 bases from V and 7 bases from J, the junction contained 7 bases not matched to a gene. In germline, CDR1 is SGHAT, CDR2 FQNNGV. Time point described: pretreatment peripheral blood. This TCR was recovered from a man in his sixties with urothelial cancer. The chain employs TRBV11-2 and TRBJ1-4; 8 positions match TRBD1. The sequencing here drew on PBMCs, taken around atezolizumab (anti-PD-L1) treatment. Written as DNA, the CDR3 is TGTGCCAGCAGCTTGGCACAGGGGGTAGGTGAAAAACTGTTTTTT. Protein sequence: CASSLAQGVGEKLFF.